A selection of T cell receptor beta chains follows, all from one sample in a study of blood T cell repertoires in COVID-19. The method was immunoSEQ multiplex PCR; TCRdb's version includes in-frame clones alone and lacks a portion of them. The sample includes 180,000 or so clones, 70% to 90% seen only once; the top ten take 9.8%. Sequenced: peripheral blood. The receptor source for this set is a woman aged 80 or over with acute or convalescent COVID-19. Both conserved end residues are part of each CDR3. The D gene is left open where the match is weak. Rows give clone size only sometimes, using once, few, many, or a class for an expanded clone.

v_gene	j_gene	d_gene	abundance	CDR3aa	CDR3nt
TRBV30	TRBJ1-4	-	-	CAWRQKQSNEKLFF	TGTGCCTGGAGGCAGAAACAGTCTAATGAAAAACTGTTTTTT
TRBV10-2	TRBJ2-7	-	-	CASRDSHISYEQYF	TGCGCCAGCAGGGACAGTCACATTTCCTACGAGCAGTACTTC
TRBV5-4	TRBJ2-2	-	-	CASSLAQRNTGELFF	TGTGCCAGCAGCTTGGCCCAGCGGAACACCGGGGAGCTGTTTTTT
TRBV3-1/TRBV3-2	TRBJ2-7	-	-	CASSQDSSFGEQYF	TGTGCCAGCAGCCAAGATTCTAGTTTTGGCGAGCAGTACTTC
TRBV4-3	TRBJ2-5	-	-	CASSQHRAQETQYF	TGCGCCAGCAGCCAACACAGGGCCCAAGAGACCCAGTACTTC
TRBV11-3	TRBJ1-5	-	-	CARNRGQPWGYSNQPQHF	TGTGCCAGGAACCGTGGACAGCCTTGGGGGTATAGCAATCAGCCCCAGCATTTT
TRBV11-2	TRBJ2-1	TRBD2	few	CASSLLSGTSGRGNEQFF	TGTGCCAGCAGCTTACTGTCCGGGACTAGCGGGAGGGGGAATGAGCAGTTCTTC
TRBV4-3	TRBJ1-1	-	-	CASSLLGGTEAFF	TGCGCCAGCAGCCTTCTGGGGGGCACTGAAGCTTTCTTT
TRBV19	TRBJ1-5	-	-	CASSLDRKQPQHF	TGTGCCAGTAGCCTAGACAGGAAACAGCCCCAGCATTTT
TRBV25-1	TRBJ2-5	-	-	CASSEYDSRSVQETQYF	TGTGCCAGCAGTGAATATGACAGCCGATCTGTCCAAGAGACCCAGTACTTC